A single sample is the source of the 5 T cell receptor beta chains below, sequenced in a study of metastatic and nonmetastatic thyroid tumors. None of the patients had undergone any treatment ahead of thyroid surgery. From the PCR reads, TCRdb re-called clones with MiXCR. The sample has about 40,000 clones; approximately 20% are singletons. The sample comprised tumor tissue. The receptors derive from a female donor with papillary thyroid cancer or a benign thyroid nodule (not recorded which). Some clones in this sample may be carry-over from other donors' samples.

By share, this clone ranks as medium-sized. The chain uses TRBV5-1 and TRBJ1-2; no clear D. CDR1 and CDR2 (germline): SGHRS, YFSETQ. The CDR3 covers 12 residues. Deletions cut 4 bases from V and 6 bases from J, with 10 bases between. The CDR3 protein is CASSIEGNGYTF. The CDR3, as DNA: TGCGCCAGCAGCATAGAAGGAAATGGCTACACCTTC.

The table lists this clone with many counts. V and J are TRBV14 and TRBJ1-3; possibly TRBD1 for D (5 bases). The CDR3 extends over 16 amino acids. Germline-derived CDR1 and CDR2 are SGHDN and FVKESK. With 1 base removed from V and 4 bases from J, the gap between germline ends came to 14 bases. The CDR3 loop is CASSQGSGAGGNTIYF. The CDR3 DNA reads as TGTGCCAGCAGCCAAGGTTCCGGGGCAGGAGGAAACACCATATATTTT.

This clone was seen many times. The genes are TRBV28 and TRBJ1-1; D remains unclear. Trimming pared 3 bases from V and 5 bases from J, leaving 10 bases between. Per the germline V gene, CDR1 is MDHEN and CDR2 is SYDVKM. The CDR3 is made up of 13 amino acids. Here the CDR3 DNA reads TGTGCCAGCAGTTTTTTGGGGAGGACTGAAGCTTTCTTT. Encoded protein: CASSFLGRTEAFF.

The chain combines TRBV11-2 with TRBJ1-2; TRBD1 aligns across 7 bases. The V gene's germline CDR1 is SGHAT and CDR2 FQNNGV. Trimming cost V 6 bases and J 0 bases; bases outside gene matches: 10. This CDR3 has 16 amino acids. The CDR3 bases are TGTGCCAGCAGTGATTTGGGACAGCCTGCTAACTATGGCTACACCTTC. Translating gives CASSDLGQPANYGYTF.

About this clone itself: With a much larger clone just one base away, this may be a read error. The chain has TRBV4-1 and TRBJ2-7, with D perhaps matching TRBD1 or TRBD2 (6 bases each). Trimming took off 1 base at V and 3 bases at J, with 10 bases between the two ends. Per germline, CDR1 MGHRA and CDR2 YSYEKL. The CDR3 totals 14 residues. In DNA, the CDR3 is TGCGCCAGCAGCCAAGTACAGGGAGGCTACGAGCAGTACTTC. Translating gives CASSQVQGGYEQYF.